This T cell receptor beta chain was captured by sequencing in a study of human T cells and chemical hapten exposure. The study, taken as a whole, reports: Positively correlated with patch test score were the counts of PT1 expanded TCRs.

Unmatched junction bases numbered 4, after V lost 5 bases and J lost 0 bases. The germline gives CDR1 DFQATT, CDR2 SNEGSKA (reference sequence). The CDR3 is made up of 14 amino acids. Time point denoted: patch test 1, 2 weeks after DPC sensitization. The treatment denotes: therapeutic diphenylcyclopropenone sensitization with weekly scalp DPC. This clonotype was detected many times. The antigen is not known. TCRdb re-called the RACE reads with MiXCR, one entry per CDR3 protein. The sample shows fewer than 100,000 distinct CDR3 sequences, about an eighth of them seen only once. The starting material was whole blood, obtained in connection with sensitization to the hapten diphenylcyclopropenone (DPC). The gene calls are TRBV20-1 and TRBJ2-1; 7 bases fit TRBD2. This sequence originates from a woman in her sixties or seventies with alopecia areata. Some clones in this sample may be carry-over from other donors' samples. The CDR3 bases are TGCAGTGCTCACGGGGGGAGCTCCTACAATGAGCAGTTCTTC. Translating gives CSAHGGSSYNEQFF.